The rows below give T cell receptor beta chains drawn from one sample of a study of T-cell reconstitution after alpha-beta-depleted transplantation in children. TCRdb re-derived calls from the PCR reads in MiXCR, one entry per CDR3 protein. Here the sample spans 200,000 to 300,000 distinct CDR3 sequences, more than 10% being singletons. The input for sequencing was PBMCs from the stem cell graft donor, taken from the stem cell graft. The receptors stem from a human donor who donated a stem cell graft to a child with acute lymphoblastic leukemia. Each CDR3 is given with its conserved first and last residue. The D gene is left open where the match is weak. Size is stated for part of the rows, as once, few or many counts, or as a class when the clone is expanded.

>.|TRBJ1-2|10|many|TRBV19
TGTGCCAGTAGGCAAAACGGCTACACCTTC
CASRQNGYTF
>.|TRBJ2-4|14|many|TRBV28
TGTGCCTTGTCCCGAGACCTAGCCAAAAACATTCAGTACTTC
CALSRDLAKNIQYF
>.|TRBJ2-5|15|many|TRBV27
TGTGCCAGCAGTTTATTTAGTAACAGTCGAGAGACCCAGTACTTC
CASSLFSNSRETQYF
>.|TRBJ2-7|12|many|TRBV29-1
TGCAGCGTTGGGTGGGGGCACGGCGAGCAGTACTTC
CSVGWGHGEQYF
>TRBD2|TRBJ2-1|18|.|TRBV5-1
TGCGCCAGCAGCTTGGTCCCTAGCGGGGGGGCCTGGGGAAATGAGCAGTTCTTC
CASSLVPSGGAWGNEQFF
>.|TRBJ2-2|15|.|TRBV6-5
TGTGCCAGCAGTTACGTACGTCTTAACACCGGGGAGCTGTTTTTT
CASSYVRLNTGELFF
>TRBD1|TRBJ2-2|13|many|TRBV10-3
TGTGCCGCCCAGGGGGAAATGGCCGGGGAGCTGTTTTTT
CAAQGEMAGELFF
>.|TRBJ2-3|15|many|TRBV7-2
TGTGCCAGCAGCCAGGACCCAGGGGAGACAGATACGCAGTATTTT
CASSQDPGETDTQYF
>TRBD2|TRBJ2-1|14|many|TRBV7-9
TGTGCCAGCAGCTTACAGCGGGGGGACATTGAGCAGTTCTTC
CASSLQRGDIEQFF
>.|TRBJ1-5|14|many|TRBV28
TGTGCCAGCAGTTTACCTACAGGGAATCAGCCCCAGCATTTT
CASSLPTGNQPQHF
>.|TRBJ2-1|15|many|TRBV5-1
TGCGCCAGCAGCTTGGGGACTTACTCCTACAATGAGCAGTTCTTC
CASSLGTYSYNEQFF
>TRBD1|TRBJ2-4|13|many|TRBV14
TGTGCCAGCAACCGCTTTCAGGGGGACATTCAGTACTTC
CASNRFQGDIQYF
>TRBD2|TRBJ2-3|14|many|TRBV20-1
TGCAGTGCTAGCTCTAGCGGGAGCACAGATACGCAGTATTTT
CSASSSGSTDTQYF
>.|TRBJ1-5|13|many|TRBV7-9
TGTGCCAGCAGCAAGGGGACCACTCAGCCCCAGCATTTT
CASSKGTTQPQHF
>.|TRBJ1-1|13|many|TRBV6-2/TRBV6-3
TGTGCCAGCAGCCCAGACTGGAACACTGAAGCTTTCTTT
CASSPDWNTEAFF
>.|TRBJ2-2|16|many|TRBV7-9
TGTGCCAGCAGCTTAGGCCCGGGACGGAACACCGGGGAGCTGTTTTTT
CASSLGPGRNTGELFF
>.|TRBJ1-1|14|many|TRBV9
TGTGCCAGCAGCGTAGGCGCAGGGAACACTGAAGCTTTCTTT
CASSVGAGNTEAFF
>.|TRBJ1-1|13|many|TRBV4-2
TGTGCCAGCAGCCCCCTACTGAACACTGAAGCTTTCTTT
CASSPLLNTEAFF
>.|TRBJ2-3|12|many|TRBV20-1
TGCAGTGCTAGACCGGACAGCGATACGCAGTATTTT
CSARPDSDTQYF
>.|TRBJ2-5|17|many|TRBV7-2
TGTGCCAGCAGCTTAGTCACAGGACTGGTGGGCGGCGAGACCCAGTACTTC
CASSLVTGLVGGETQYF